The 14 T cell receptor beta chains in this list originate from one sample, sequenced in a study of shared clonotypes between healthy human individuals. Sequencing used immunoSEQ multiplex PCR; TCRdb keeps in-frame clones, though not all of them. The top ten clones hold roughly 0.82% of a sample with some 1.1 million clones, approximately 77% of them seen once. The sequenced material came from memory CD4+ T cells from PBMCs. Documented subset: CD45RA-negative fraction. Receptors were obtained from a man between 18 and 29 years old in good health. Some clones in this sample may be carry-over from other donors' samples.

The J gene is TRBJ2-1, the V gene TRBV7-3; 9 positions match TRBD2. CDR3 size: 16 residues. Trimming removed 2 bases from V and 4 bases from J; junction bases left unmatched: 6. Looked up from germline, CDR1 is SGHTA and CDR2 is FQGTGA. CDR3 nucleotide sequence: TGTGCCAGCAGCTTACAGGGTCTAGCGGGGTACAATGAGCAGTTCTTC. Residues: CASSLQGLAGYNEQFF.

The V gene is TRBV4-2, the J gene TRBJ1-2; possibly TRBD1 for D (5 bases). The CDR3 sequence is 15 residues long. The V end lost 0 bases, the J end lost 4 bases, and 12 bases lay between the germline ends. Germline V gene data show CDR1 as LGHNA and CDR2 as YNFKEQ. CDR3 nucleotide sequence: TGTGCCAGCAGCCAAGATACCGGGACTTTCTATGGCTACACCTTC. Protein sequence: CASSQDTGTFYGYTF.

The chain joins TRBV30 to TRBJ2-3; TRBD2 might be the D (5 bases). Trimming left V 2 bases short and J 5 bases short, with 11 bases between. This CDR3 is 13 amino acids long. Germline V lookup: CDR1 GTSNPN, CDR2 SVGIG (reference sequence). The CDR3 bases are TGTGCCTGGAGTCCTGGACTTAAAGATACGCAGTATTTT. Translation: CAWSPGLKDTQYF. Complete variable domain (other parts from reference TRBV30 and TRBJ2-3): SQTIHQWPATLVQPVGSPLSLECTVEGTSNPNLYWYRQAAGRGLQLLFYSVGIGQISSEVPQNLSASRPQDRQFILSSKKLLLSDSGFYLCAWSPGLKDTQYFGPGTRLTVL.

The chain recombines TRBV28 with TRBJ2-3; TRBD1 agrees at 7 bases. Trimming took 7 bases from V and 4 from J; bases not matched to a gene: 11. This CDR3 comprises 15 residues. Germline assignment: CDR1 MDHEN and CDR2 SYDVKM. CDR3 region: CASTLSLGGADTQYF. CDR3 bases: TGTGCCAGCACCCTGTCGTTAGGGGGCGCAGATACGCAGTATTTT.

This sequence joins TRBV19 and TRBJ2-3; TRBD1 agrees at 9 bases. Germline CDR1 and CDR2: LNHDA and SQIVND (reference sequence). The CDR3 is made up of 13 amino acids. The J segment lost 14 bases and the V segment lost 3 bases, leaving 9 bases of the junction unmatched. The CDR3, as DNA: TGTGCCAGTAGTATTTCGAGGACAGGGGCTTGGTATTTT. It encodes CASSISRTGAWYF.

The V gene is TRBV6-6, the J gene TRBJ2-1; TRBD2 agrees at 8 bases. The ends lost 6 bases at V and 2 bases at J; junction bases unmatched: 9. This CDR3 comprises 16 residues. Germline values: CDR1 MNHNY, CDR2 SVGAGI (reference sequence). The CDR3 DNA follows: TGTGCCAGCAGGGAAAATGTAGCGGGACCCTACAATGAGCAGTTCTTC. Its translation is CASRENVAGPYNEQFF.

V and J are TRBV2 and TRBJ2-7; 7 bases map to TRBD2. CDR1 is SNHLY and CDR2 is FYNNEI in the germline V gene. V was clipped by 3 bases and J by 0 bases; unmatched bases: 5. CDR3 length: 15 residues. Here the CDR3 DNA reads TGTGCCAGCAGTGATGTGGCTAGCGGCTCCTACGAGCAGTACTTC. Its protein is CASSDVASGSYEQYF. Supplemented by reference TRBV2 and TRBJ2-7, the full variable domain reads EPEVTQTPSHQVTQMGQEVILRCVPISNHLYFYWYRQILGQKVEFLVSFYNNEISEKSEIFDDQFSVERPDGSNFTLKIRSTKLEDSAMYFCASSDVASGSYEQYFGPGTRLTVT.

The chain recombines TRBV5-1 with TRBJ2-3; 7 nucleotides align to TRBD1. The CDR3 extends over 14 amino acids. The junction had 4 bases not matched to a gene; V was cut back by 4 bases and J by 2 bases. Germline values: CDR1 SGHRS, CDR2 YFSETQ. CDR3 nucleotide sequence: TGCGCCAGCAGCGATGGACAGGTCACAGATACGCAGTATTTT. Amino acids: CASSDGQVTDTQYF.

Details on this clone: The sample has other DNA sequences that encode this CDR3 too. The V gene is TRBV28, the J gene TRBJ1-1, with TRBD1 identical over 8 bases. V was clipped by 4 bases and J by 1 base; unmatched bases: 2. Germline values: CDR1 MDHEN, CDR2 SYDVKM. This CDR3 is 14 amino acids long. The CDR3 coding sequence is TGTGCCAGCAGTTCGACAGGGGCGAACACTGAAGCTTTCTTT. It is translated as CASSSTGANTEAFF. Combining the CDR3 with reference TRBV28 and TRBJ1-1 gives the whole variable domain DVKVTQSSRYLVKRTGEKVFLECVQDMDHENMFWYRQDPGLGLRLIYFSYDVKMKEKGDIPEGYSVSREKKERFSLILESASTNQTSMYLCASSSTGANTEAFFGQGTRLTVV.

With respect to this clone: This specimen includes other DNA sequences encoding the same CDR3. The CDR3 sequence is CASSLAGEQFF. The CDR3, as DNA: TGTGCCAGCAGCTTAGCAGGTGAGCAGTTCTTC. The J gene is TRBJ2-1, the V gene TRBV11-3; D gene uncertain. Trimming took 1 base from V and 9 from J, leaving 4 bases between them. CDR1 is SGHNT, CDR2 YENEEA, per germline. The CDR3 covers 11 residues.

This chain links TRBV9 with TRBJ1-2; D remains ambiguous. V was trimmed by 5 bases and J by 5 bases, leaving 13 bases between them. The CDR3 is made up of 13 amino acids. The germline gives CDR1 SGDLS, CDR2 YYNGEE. The CDR3 DNA sequence: TGTGCCAGCAGTAGTAGGGCAGGATATGGCTACACCTTC. Amino acid sequence: CASSSRAGYGYTF.

This chain joins TRBV19 and TRBJ1-5; D gene ambiguous. V was pared by 5 bases and J by 4 bases, with 12 bases between. Germline V gene data show CDR1 as LNHDA and CDR2 as SQIVND (reference sequence). This CDR3 spans 14 amino acids. This CDR3 is CASSASASNQPQHF. The CDR3 bases are TGTGCCAGTAGTGCTTCGGCATCAAATCAGCCCCAGCATTTT.

This chain links TRBV7-9 with TRBJ2-7; maybe TRBD1 (6 bases). V gave up 5 bases and J gave up 3 bases, with 23 bases separating them. CDR3 size: 17 residues. Germline loops: CDR1 SEHNR, CDR2 FQNEAQ (reference sequence). The chain's CDR3 is CASSPMGPRGWNYEQYF. CDR3 nucleotides: TGTGCCAGCAGCCCAATGGGGCCCAGGGGTTGGAACTACGAGCAGTACTTC.

This clone was seen once. The chain recombines TRBV6-1 with TRBJ2-7; 13 bases match TRBD2. Germline CDR1 MNHNS, CDR2 SASEGT. The CDR3 has 14 amino acids. With 10 bases clipped from V and 5 bases from J, the junction kept 8 bases outside the gene matches. The CDR3 DNA is TGTGCCATCCGCGGACTAGCGGGAGCCAACGAGCAGTACTTC. Its translation: CAIRGLAGANEQYF.